A single sample gave rise to the 11 T cell receptor beta chains below, sequenced in a study of T cells after yellow fever vaccination. TCRdb fed the 5' RACE reads into MiXCR, producing one record per CDR3 protein. The sample contains around 340,000 distinct CDR3 sequences, 12% of which appear only once. The sample consisted of CD4+ T cells sorted from PBMCs, taken 15 days after the yellow fever booster vaccination. The receptors were gathered from a man in his late teens or twenties who received the YFV17D yellow fever vaccine.

This clonotype was seen more than once but under ten times. The gene calls are TRBV3-1 and TRBJ1-1; D gene ambiguous. The CDR3 consists of 14 residues. The V end was cut by 4 bases, the J end by 5 bases, with 14 bases between. The germline V gene encodes CDR1 LGHDT and CDR2 YNNKEL (reference sequence). For the CDR3, the DNA is TGTGCCAGCAGCCCAACGGGAATTCGTACTGAAGCTTTCTTT. It translates to CASSPTGIRTEAFF.

This chain links TRBV20-1 with TRBJ2-5; D is perhaps TRBD2 (6 bases). CDR3 length: 15 residues. V lost 6 bases, J lost 1 base, and 18 bases lay in between. Germline CDR1 and CDR2: DFQATT and SNEGSKA (reference sequence). In DNA, the CDR3 is TGCAGTGCCCCGGACGCAGGCGGGGTCCAAGAGACCCAGTACTTC. This codes for CSAPDAGGVQETQYF.

The chain couples TRBV11-1 to TRBJ2-1; D is undetermined. The V end was cut by 6 bases, the J end by 7 bases, with 16 bases between. This CDR3 spans 14 amino acids. Germline-derived CDR1 and CDR2 are SGHAT and FQDESV (reference sequence). CDR3 loop: CASRPGGVLNEQFF. The CDR3 region has the DNA TGTGCCAGCAGGCCAGGTGGGGTACTGAATGAGCAGTTCTTC.

The chain carries TRBV5-1 and TRBJ1-4, with a weak D call TRBD1 (5 bases). The CDR3 sequence is 15 residues long. Germline CDR1 SGHRS, CDR2 YFSETQ. The germline V and J ends were trimmed by 3 bases and 7 bases, with 16 bases remaining between them. CDR3 bases: TGCGCCAGCAGCTCGGGGACGGCGGTACGTGAAAAACTGTTTTTT. It specifies CASSSGTAVREKLFF.

This clonotype is labeled as medium-sized. The chain uses TRBV5-1 and TRBJ2-3, with 9 bases matching TRBD1. The CDR3 length is 15 residues. Germline CDR1 is SGHRS and CDR2 is YFSETQ. J was trimmed by 3 bases and V by 1 base; bases with no gene match: 3. The CDR3 region is CASSLMDRGTDTQYF. The CDR3 DNA follows: TGCGCCAGCAGCTTGATGGACAGGGGAACAGATACGCAGTATTTT.

This clonotype has only a few counts. The genes are TRBV12-3 or TRBV12-4 and TRBJ2-1; TRBD1 matches 12 bases. The CDR3 spans 14 residues. After removal of 8 bases from V and 8 bases from J, the junction contained 7 bases not matched to a gene. The CDR3 DNA reads as TGTGCCAGCGCTCGGGACAGGGGGCGGGATGAGCAGTTCTTC. Translated: CASARDRGRDEQFF.

On this clonotype: The germline gene is not matched at one end of the junction; a read error may be the cause. This CDR3 is CAIKRGEAGADMQYF. As DNA, the CDR3 is TGTGCCATCAAACGCGGAGAGGCGGGCGCAGATATGCAGTATTTT. This rearrangement joins TRBV10-3 to TRBJ2-3; the D gene is possibly TRBD2 (5 bases). The CDR3 runs to 15 residues. CDR1 and CDR2 (germline): ENHRY, SYGVKD.

This clonotype occurred a few times. J is TRBJ2-3 and V is TRBV7-2; D may be TRBD1 or TRBD2 (5 bases each). Per the germline V gene, CDR1 is SGHTA and CDR2 is FQGNSA. Deletions cut 4 bases from V and 5 bases from J, with 13 bases between. The CDR3 is made up of 14 amino acids. The CDR3 nucleotides are TGTGCCAGCAGCTCCGGGGCTCAGGGAGATACGCAGTATTTT. This sequence encodes CASSSGAQGDTQYF.

This clonotype was seen a handful of times. The chain employs TRBV4-3 and TRBJ1-6; D perhaps matches TRBD1 (5 bases). V gave up 3 bases and J gave up 6 bases, with 12 bases separating them. This CDR3 region has 15 residues. CDR1 is LGHNA and CDR2 is YSLEER in the germline V gene. The CDR3 is CASSQGTGANSPLHF. CDR3 coding DNA: TGCGCCAGCAGCCAGGGGACCGGGGCTAATTCACCCCTCCACTTT.

The chain uses TRBV29-1 and TRBJ1-1, with D unresolved. Germline V gene lookup returns CDR1 SQVTM and CDR2 ANQGSEA. Between the trimmed V and J ends, which lost 5 bases and 3 bases, there was a span of 4 bases. This CDR3 has 10 amino acids. The CDR3 region is CSVPDTEAFF. The CDR3 nucleotides are TGCAGCGTTCCGGACACTGAAGCTTTCTTT.

This chain joins TRBV5-4 and TRBJ2-5; D call uncertain. CDR1 and CDR2 from the germline V gene are SGHNT and YYREEE (reference sequence). The CDR3 extends over 15 amino acids. Between the trimmed V and J ends, which lost 0 bases and 2 bases, there was a span of 11 bases. The CDR3 region has the DNA TGTGCCAGCAGCTTGGCCAATTGGCAGCAAGAGACCCAGTACTTC. It translates to CASSLANWQQETQYF.